Listed below are T cell receptor beta chains from one sample, sequenced in a study of regulatory T cells in long-lasting Graves disease. One entry per CDR3 protein, called by TCRdb with MiXCR from the multiplex PCR reads. The sample yields 300,000 to 450,000 distinct CDR3 sequences, roughly a sixth seen once. The sample in question was peripheral blood mononuclear cells (PBMCs), obtained at new diagnosis, from a patient treated with antithyroid drugs. Source of these receptors: a female donor with Graves disease. Both conserved end residues are part of each CDR3. A D gene is named only where the DNA matches it firmly. For some rows the clone size is stated as once, few or many, or as a class when expanded; others skip it.

CASSLVNSGNTIYF | TGTGCCAGCAGCCTAGTAAACTCTGGAAACACCATATATTTT | TRBV12-3/TRBV12-4 | NA | TRBJ1-3 | many
CASSGDTSAFF | TGTGCCAGCAGCGGGGACACTTCAGCTTTCTTT | TRBV12-3/TRBV12-4 | NA | TRBJ1-1 | many
CASSRDGGELFF | TGTGCCAGCAGCCGGGACGGCGGGGAGCTGTTTTTT | TRBV3-1 | NA | TRBJ2-2 | few
CASSVQGVDQPQHF | TGTGCCAGCAGCGTACAGGGGGTCGATCAGCCCCAGCATTTT | TRBV6-2/TRBV6-3 | TRBD1 | TRBJ1-5 | once
CASSLIGLAGAYNEQFF | TGTGCCAGCAGTTTGATTGGCCTAGCGGGAGCCTACAATGAGCAGTTCTTC | TRBV12-3/TRBV12-4 | TRBD2 | TRBJ2-1 | few
CASSTQTDSYEQYF | TGCGCCAGCAGCACTCAGACAGATTCCTACGAGCAGTACTTC | TRBV5-1 | NA | TRBJ2-7 | many
CSARRTGWDTEAFF | TGCAGTGCACGGCGAACAGGGTGGGACACTGAAGCTTTCTTT | TRBV20-1 | NA | TRBJ1-1 | many
CASSLGRISGRGTDTQYF | TGTGCCAGCAGCCTGGGCCGGATTAGCGGGAGAGGTACAGATACGCAGTATTTT | TRBV4-2 | TRBD2 | TRBJ2-3 | NA
CASSFHYPGARSPLHF | TGTGCCAGCAGTTTTCACTACCCGGGGGCCAGGTCACCCCTCCACTTT | TRBV12-3/TRBV12-4 | NA | TRBJ1-6 | NA
CASSLPQGNTGELFF | TGTGCCAGCAGCCTACCCCAGGGGAACACCGGGGAGCTGTTTTTT | TRBV6-2/TRBV6-3 | NA | TRBJ2-2 | many
CASSLSWTPSYEQYF | TGTGCCAGCAGCTTATCATGGACTCCATCCTACGAGCAGTACTTC | TRBV13 | NA | TRBJ2-7 | many
CAWSVPRTGGVEPQHF | TGTGCCTGGAGTGTCCCCCGGACAGGGGGCGTTGAGCCCCAGCATTTT | TRBV30 | TRBD1 | TRBJ1-5 | many
CAWNNHSPGNTIYF | TGTGCCTGGAATAATCACTCACCTGGAAACACCATATATTTT | TRBV30 | NA | TRBJ1-3 | many
CASSQTWTGDYNQPQHF | TGTGCCAGCAGCCAAACCTGGACAGGGGACTACAATCAGCCCCAGCATTTT | TRBV3-1 | TRBD1 | TRBJ1-5 | many
CASSVGLGGGGTEAFF | TGTGCCAGCAGCGTAGGGCTTGGAGGGGGGGGCACTGAAGCTTTCTTT | TRBV9 | NA | TRBJ1-1 | many
CASSLGLGRLAYEQYF | TGTGCCAGCAGTTTGGGTTTGGGGCGTTTAGCGTACGAGCAGTACTTC | TRBV12-3/TRBV12-4 | NA | TRBJ2-7 | many
CASSDPGIEGREKLFF | TGTGCCAGCAGTGACCCAGGAATTGAAGGGCGGGAAAAACTGTTTTTT | TRBV6-4 | NA | TRBJ1-4 | few
CASSPPGGGWNDGYGYTF | TGTGCCAGCAGCCCCCCTGGTGGAGGGTGGAACGACGGCTATGGCTACACCTTC | TRBV9 | NA | TRBJ1-2 | many
CAWSLQQETQYF | TGTGCCTGGAGTTTACAGCAAGAGACCCAGTACTTC | TRBV30 | NA | TRBJ2-5 | many
CASSQSTGGYTF | TGCGCCAGCAGCCAATCAACGGGGGGCTACACCTTC | TRBV4-1 | NA | TRBJ1-2 | few
CASSLFLVPQTGELFF | TGTGCCAGCAGTTTATTCCTTGTACCGCAGACCGGGGAGCTGTTTTTT | TRBV28 | NA | TRBJ2-2 | many
CASSSARPGQSNSGRLNEQYF | TGTGCCAGCAGTTCGGCCCGCCCCGGGCAATCAAATAGCGGGAGGCTAAACGAGCAGTACTTC | TRBV28 | TRBD2 | TRBJ2-7 | many
CASSLGDRGNQPQHF | TGCGCCAGCAGCTTGGGGGACAGGGGCAATCAGCCCCAGCATTTT | TRBV5-1 | TRBD1 | TRBJ1-5 | NA